This T cell receptor beta chain was identified during a study of control samples from healthy donors and cancer patients. The CDR3 extends over 15 amino acids. V lost 6 bases to trimming and J lost 0 bases, with 15 bases between them. The germline CDR1 and CDR2 sequences are ENHRY and SYGVKD. Sequenced by immunoSEQ multiplex PCR; TCRdb stores in-frame clones only, minus some. The data contain around 82,000 clones, approximately 91% of them singletons. The source is a man between 45 and 60 years old in good health. This rearrangement joins TRBV10-3 to TRBJ2-7; the D gene is possibly TRBD1 (5 bases). The sample consisted of blood. The CDR3 coding sequence is TGTGCCATCAGAACGGATAGGGGCTACTCCTACGAGCAGTACTTC. Amino acid sequence: CAIRTDRGYSYEQYF.